A selection of T cell receptor beta chains follows, all from one sample in a study of shared clonotypes between healthy human individuals. This table comes from immunoSEQ multiplex PCR, and its TCRdb copy is limited to in-frame clones, with some not included. Here the sample spans 700,000 to 950,000 clones, around 96% being singletons. Sequenced: naive CD8+ T cells sorted from blood. The origin of the receptors is a man aged 25-40 years in good health. The CDR3 runs from the conserved cysteine through the conserved F or W. The D gene is left open where the match is weak. Rows may omit the clone size; those that give it use once, few, many or a size class.

TRBV10-3	.	.	13	TRBJ1-5	TGTGCCATCAGTGAGGAGAGCAATCAGCCCCAGCATTTT	CAISEESNQPQHF
TRBV29-1	TRBD1	.	13	TRBJ2-7	TGCAGCGTTGAAACAAGACAGGGTTACGAGCAGTACTTC	CSVETRQGYEQYF
TRBV7-9	TRBD2	once	14	TRBJ2-1	TGTGCCAGCAAGGATAGCGGGAGTCGCAATGAGCAGTTCTTC	CASKDSGSRNEQFF
TRBV9	TRBD1	.	14	TRBJ1-3	TGTGCCAGCAGCGAAGGGGGCTCCGGAAACACCATATATTTT	CASSEGGSGNTIYF
TRBV13	.	.	15	TRBJ2-5	TGTGCCAGCAGCGGGCGGACGGGAGATGCGGAGACCCAGTACTTC	CASSGRTGDAETQYF
TRBV27	.	.	14	TRBJ2-7	TGTGCCAGCAGTTTAACGGGTGTATGGGACGAGCAGTACTTC	CASSLTGVWDEQYF
TRBV28	.	.	13	TRBJ2-7	TGTGCCAGCAGTTTTTCCCGGACCTACGAGCAGTACTTC	CASSFSRTYEQYF
TRBV12-5	.	.	12	TRBJ1-2	TGTGCTAGTGGTTTGATGGGAAGCGGCTACACCTTC	CASGLMGSGYTF
TRBV6-6	.	.	14	TRBJ2-7	TGTGCCAGCAGTTACTACAGGGACTCCTACGAGCAGTACTTC	CASSYYRDSYEQYF
TRBV5-1	.	once	13	TRBJ1-1	TGCGCCAGCAGCTTGGGCAGCAACACTGAAGCTTTCTTT	CASSLGSNTEAFF
TRBV4-1	.	.	16	TRBJ2-7	TGCGCCAGCAGCCAAGTTGCCAACCCCGCCCACTACGAGCAGTACTTC	CASSQVANPAHYEQYF
TRBV4-1	.	.	13	TRBJ2-7	TGCGCCAGCAGCCAGAGGGACGGTTACGAGCAGTACTTC	CASSQRDGYEQYF
TRBV5-1	.	.	17	TRBJ2-6	TGCGCCAGCAGTGCGCCCGGATTCCCCTCTGGGGCCAACGTCCTGACTTTC	CASSAPGFPSGANVLTF
TRBV27	.	.	16	TRBJ2-7	TGTGCCAGCAGTTCCCAGAGGGACCCCACGGCGTACGAGCAGTACTTC	CASSSQRDPTAYEQYF
TRBV5-5	.	few	14	TRBJ2-1	TGTGCCAGCAGCTTGCTTCCCGGGGGCAATGAGCAGTTCTTC	CASSLLPGGNEQFF
TRBV7-9	.	.	16	TRBJ1-1	TGTGCCAGCAGCTTAGTGGGTAGGGATCGGAACACTGAAGCTTTCTTT	CASSLVGRDRNTEAFF
TRBV29-1	.	.	13	TRBJ2-7	TGCAGCGTAGAGACACACTTCTCCTACGAGCAGTACTTC	CSVETHFSYEQYF
TRBV6-1	.	.	16	TRBJ1-2	TGTGCCAGCAGTGATTCTTCGGGAGGGGGGAGGTATGGCTACACCTTC	CASSDSSGGGRYGYTF
TRBV6-5	.	.	11	TRBJ1-1	TGTGCCAGCAGTTACGGATCTGAAGCTTTCTTT	CASSYGSEAFF
TRBV28	.	.	16	TRBJ1-5	TGTGCCAGCAGTTTACATTCTGTCAGGGATAAGATCCCCCAGCATTTT	CASSLHSVRDKIPQHF
TRBV5-1	TRBD2	.	16	TRBJ2-5	TGCGCCAGCAGCCCCTTTCTAGCGGGAGAAGGTGAGACCCAGTACTTC	CASSPFLAGEGETQYF
TRBV7-9	TRBD2	.	15	TRBJ2-1	TGTGCCAGCAGCTTAGCAAGCGGGAGTTTGGACGAGCAGTTCTTC	CASSLASGSLDEQFF
TRBV2	.	.	10	TRBJ2-1	TGTGCCAGCACTGGGAATGAGCAGTTCTTC	CASTGNEQFF
TRBV6-5	.	.	15	TRBJ2-1	TGTGCCAGCAGTTACACGGGGGAGACTGACAATGAGCAGTTCTTC	CASSYTGETDNEQFF
TRBV11-1	TRBD1	once	18	TRBJ2-3	TGTGCCAGCAGCCGAACCCCGGGACAGCCTACGAGCACAGATACGCAGTATTTT	CASSRTPGQPTSTDTQYF
TRBV7-9	.	.	14	TRBJ1-2	TGTGCCAGCAGCCTCTCGCCAGGACACGAAGGCTACACCTTC	CASSLSPGHEGYTF
TRBV10-3	TRBD2	.	16	TRBJ2-7	TGTGCCATCAGTGAGTTTAAGCGGGAGGTTGTCTACGAGCAGTACTTC	CAISEFKREVVYEQYF
TRBV29-1	.	.	12	TRBJ1-2	TGCAGCGTTCTGGGCACCAACTATGGCTACACCTTC	CSVLGTNYGYTF
TRBV7-6	TRBD2	once	16	TRBJ2-7	TGTGCCAGCAGCTTAAAGCTAGCGGCTAGCTCCTACGAGCAGTACTTC	CASSLKLAASSYEQYF
TRBV10-2	TRBD2	.	14	TRBJ2-1	TGCGCCAGCAGTGTAGCGGGAGCTTTAAATGAGCAGTTCTTC	CASSVAGALNEQFF
TRBV7-2	TRBD1	.	15	TRBJ2-7	TGTGCCAGCAGGGGCGCCCGGGACAGTTCCTACGAGCAGTACTTC	CASRGARDSSYEQYF